The 19 T cell receptor beta chains listed next were all sequenced from one sample in a study of shared clonotypes between healthy human individuals. Assay used: immunoSEQ multiplex PCR; TCRdb lists only in-frame clones, some missing. The data contain some 1 million clones, around 76% of them singletons. The sequencing sample was made of memory CD4+ T cells sorted from blood. As for subset: CD45RA-negative fraction. These TCRs come from a man aged 18 to 29 in good health.

The DNA for the CDR3 is TGTGCCAGCTCACCAGGGGACGAGCAGTACTTC. Protein product: CASSPGDEQYF. This chain uses TRBV18 with TRBJ2-7; D is uncertain. Per germline, CDR1 KGHSH and CDR2 LQKENI. Trimming removed 2 bases from V and 5 bases from J, with 4 bases in between. This CDR3 has 11 amino acids.

The chain links TRBV18 to TRBJ1-2; D not resolved. The CDR3 contains 14 residues. The germline V gene has CDR1 KGHSH and CDR2 LQKENI. V was cut by 3 bases and J by 2 bases, with 10 bases left in between. The CDR3 bases are TGTGCCAGCTCACCGAGTGAAGGAAACTATGGCTACACCTTC. Its translation: CASSPSEGNYGYTF.

The count of this clone is one. The chain couples TRBV5-5 to TRBJ1-5; 7 bases align to TRBD1. This CDR3 comprises 16 residues. Per germline, CDR1 SGHKS and CDR2 YYEKEE (reference sequence). With 4 bases clipped from V and 7 bases from J, the junction kept 14 bases outside the gene matches. The CDR3 region has the DNA TGTGCCAGCAGCCCCGAGGGGGCAGTCCAGGGGCAGCCCCAGCATTTT. Its protein is CASSPEGAVQGQPQHF.

The chain has TRBV5-1 and TRBJ2-5; TRBD2 matches at 13 bases. CDR3 size: 14 residues. Germline trimming cut 5 bases from V and 2 bases from J; bases unmatched to any gene: 0. CDR1 is SGHRS, CDR2 YFSETQ, per germline. The DNA of the CDR3 is TGCGCCAGCAGACTAGCGGGAGGGCAAGAGACCCAGTACTTC. This translates into CASRLAGGQETQYF.

There are many counts of this clone. J is TRBJ1-5 and V is TRBV7-2, with unresolved D. The V end was cut by 5 bases, the J end by 4 bases, with 9 bases between. The CDR3 spans 13 residues. Germline-derived CDR1 and CDR2 are SGHTA and FQGNSA. The CDR3 DNA reads as TGTGCCAGCAGCGCGGACCGGAATCAGCCCCAGCATTTT. Encoded protein: CASSADRNQPQHF. The full variable domain, with the rest looked up from reference TRBV7-2 and TRBJ1-5, is GAGVSQSPSNKVTEKGKDVELRCDPISGHTALYWYRQSLGQGLEFLIYFQGNSAPDKSGLPSDRFSAERTGGSVSTLTIQRTQQEDSAVYLCASSADRNQPQHFGDGTRLSIL.

The chain couples TRBV6-5 to TRBJ2-5, with D possibly being TRBD1 or TRBD2 (5 bases each). Trimming removed 2 bases from V and 1 base from J, with 14 bases in between. Germline CDR1 and CDR2: MNHEY and SVGAGI. The CDR3 sequence is 16 residues long. The CDR3 is CASSYPSWGFQETQYF. CDR3 bases: TGTGCCAGCAGTTACCCGTCTTGGGGGTTCCAAGAGACCCAGTACTTC.

Worth noting for this clone: Other DNA variants within this sample encode the same CDR3. The V and J genes are TRBV6-1 and TRBJ2-3, with 10 bases matching TRBD1. After removal of 6 bases from V and 5 bases from J, the junction contained 2 bases not matched to a gene. The germline gives CDR1 MNHNS, CDR2 SASEGT. The CDR3 runs to 13 residues. The CDR3 DNA reads TGTGCCAGCAGGGGGACAGGGGTAGATACGCAGTATTTT. The encoded protein is CASRGTGVDTQYF.

V and J are TRBV29-1 and TRBJ2-3, with TRBD1 as a possible D gene (6 bases). The CDR3 sequence is 14 residues long. Per the germline V gene, CDR1 is SQVTM and CDR2 is ANQGSEA. The ends were cut back, 2 bases at V and 5 bases at J, with 14 bases in the middle. The CDR3 DNA reads TGCAGCGTTGAACCGTGGACAGCCCAAGATACGCAGTATTTT. Protein: CSVEPWTAQDTQYF.

The chain is built from TRBV7-2 and TRBJ2-3; 11 nucleotides align to TRBD1. In germline, CDR1 is SGHTA, CDR2 FQGNSA. Trimming cost V 3 bases and J 1 base; bases outside gene matches: 3. The CDR3 is made up of 16 amino acids. The CDR3 sequence is CASSFWTGGGTDTQYF. The CDR3 DNA sequence: TGTGCCAGCAGCTTCTGGACAGGGGGCGGCACAGATACGCAGTATTTT.

The chain joins TRBV7-2 to TRBJ1-2, with D maybe TRBD1 (5 bases). The CDR3 consists of 13 residues. Germline CDR1 is SGHTA and CDR2 is FQGNSA. The V end was cut by 3 bases, the J end by 7 bases, with 12 bases between. The CDR3 DNA reads TGTGCCAGCAGCTTGGGACCTCTTGGTGGCTACACCTTC. It specifies CASSLGPLGGYTF.

The gene calls are TRBV14 and TRBJ1-2; D ambiguous. The CDR3 contains 13 residues. V gave up 1 base and J gave up 1 base, with 4 bases separating them. Germline V gene lookup returns CDR1 SGHDN and CDR2 FVKESK. CDR3: CASSQGLNYGYTF. CDR3 in DNA: TGTGCCAGCAGCCAAGGGCTTAACTATGGCTACACCTTC.

The J gene is TRBJ2-3, the V gene TRBV27; 11 positions match TRBD2. This CDR3 spans 17 amino acids. Trimming took 6 bases from V and 7 from J; bases not matched to a gene: 15. Germline lookup yields CDR1 MNHEY and CDR2 SMNVEV (reference sequence). The CDR3 sequence: CASRLAGVKGRMNTQYF. The CDR3 DNA is TGTGCCAGCAGACTAGCGGGAGTAAAAGGGCGGATGAATACGCAGTATTTT.

The chain links TRBV7-9 to TRBJ2-3; D perhaps matches TRBD2 (5 bases). This CDR3 region has 14 residues. V lost 5 bases, J lost 4 bases, and 13 bases lay in between. CDR1 is SEHNR, CDR2 FQNEAQ, per germline (reference sequence). The CDR3 nucleotides read TGTGCCAGCAGCCCCAGCGGAGGCCCAGATACGCAGTATTTT. Residues: CASSPSGGPDTQYF. Full variable domain (rest looked up from reference TRBV7-9 and TRBJ2-3): DTGVSQNPRHKITKRGQNVTFRCDPISEHNRLYWYRQTLGQGPEFLTYFQNEAQLEKSRLLSDRFSAERPKGSFSTLEIQRTEQGDSAMYLCASSPSGGPDTQYFGPGTRLTVL.

V and J are TRBV7-2 and TRBJ2-3, with D uncertain. CDR1 is SGHTA and CDR2 is FQGNSA in the germline V gene. The V and J ends lost 1 base and 5 bases respectively, with 7 bases between them. This CDR3 region has 13 residues. The chain's CDR3 is CASSLGWIDTQYF. The DNA for the CDR3 is TGTGCCAGCAGCTTAGGTTGGATAGATACGCAGTATTTT.

The chain couples TRBV11-2 to TRBJ2-1; D call uncertain. Germline loops: CDR1 SGHAT, CDR2 FQNNGV. The length of the CDR3 is 13 residues. The ends were cut back, 2 bases at V and 6 bases at J, with 8 bases in the middle. The CDR3 coding sequence is TGTGCCAGCAGCTTATCCGCCGGCAATGAGCAGTTCTTC. Translation gives CASSLSAGNEQFF. Supplemented by reference TRBV11-2 and TRBJ2-1, the full variable domain reads EAGVAQSPRYKIIEKRQSVAFWCNPISGHATLYWYQQILGQGPKLLIQFQNNGVVDDSQLPKDRFSAERLKGVDSTLKIQPAKLEDSAVYLCASSLSAGNEQFFGPGTRLTVL.

Remarks on this clone: Additional DNA sequences in this sample encode the identical CDR3. The chain couples TRBV5-5 to TRBJ2-7; 10 nucleotides line up with TRBD1. The V gene end was trimmed by 3 bases and the J gene end by 2 bases; junction bases not matched to a gene: 5. Per germline, CDR1 SGHKS and CDR2 YYEKEE (reference sequence). CDR3 size: 15 residues. Here the CDR3 DNA reads TGTGCCAGCAGCTCAGGGACAGGGGCGACCTACGAGCAGTACTTC. It specifies CASSSGTGATYEQYF.

The table lists this clone with a few counts. J is TRBJ1-4 and V is TRBV4-1, with D tentatively TRBD1 (5 bases). The CDR3 spans 15 residues. Trimming removed 5 bases from V and 4 bases from J, with 14 bases in between. CDR1 and CDR2 (germline): MGHRA, YSYEKL. CDR3 DNA sequence: TGCGCCAGCAGCACCTCGGGACTGAATAATGAAAAACTGTTTTTT. It specifies CASSTSGLNNEKLFF.

The CDR3 is CASSVSEAFF. The CDR3, as DNA: TGTGCCAGCAGCGTGAGTGAAGCTTTCTTT. The rearrangement joins TRBV7-8 to TRBJ1-1; D unclear. Germline lookup yields CDR1 SGHVS and CDR2 FQNEAQ. V shed 5 bases and J shed 7 bases, with 5 bases lying between them. The CDR3 is made up of 10 amino acids. The variable domain in full, completed from reference TRBV7-8 and TRBJ1-1, reads GAGVSQSPRYKVAKRGQDVALRCDPISGHVSLFWYQQALGQGPEFLTYFQNEAQLDKSGLPSDRFFAERPEGSVSTLKIQRTQQEDSAVYLCASSVSEAFFGQGTRLTVV.

Notes on this clone: The identical CDR3 is also encoded by other nucleotide sequences in the sample. The rearrangement uses TRBV20-1 and TRBJ1-3; D gene uncertain. The CDR3 covers 11 residues. In germline, CDR1 is DFQATT, CDR2 SNEGSKA (reference sequence). Trimming pared 6 bases from V and 2 bases from J, leaving 5 bases between. The chain's CDR3 is CSARTGNTIYF. The CDR3 coding sequence is TGCAGTGCCCGGACTGGAAACACCATATATTTT.